The 30 T cell receptor beta chains below all came from one sample that was sequenced in a study of tumor-infiltrating lymphocytes in primary liver carcinoma. DNA and RNA were both co-extracted from around 20-30 mg of bulk tissue that had not been sorted. Priming with a constant-region primer yielded TCR beta cDNA from about 450 ng total RNA. ARM-PCR, slightly modified, supplied the TCR beta libraries through three nested multiplex PCR rounds. With TRBV1-TRBV30 forward primers and a C-beta reverse primer, the first two PCR rounds were run for nine to eleven cycles each. TCRdb fed the multiplex PCR reads into MiXCR, producing one record per CDR3 protein. The sample holds 75,000 to 80,000 distinct CDR3 sequences, approximately 62% seen once. Sequencing was done on a sample of tumor-adjacent normal liver tissue. Receptor source: a middle-aged man with primary liver carcinoma and hepatitis B virus infection.

Concerning this clonotype itself: Just one base apart from a much larger clone, this may be a read error. The rearrangement links TRBV29-1 to TRBJ2-5, with a tentative D call TRBD1 (6 bases). Trimming pared 7 bases from V and 10 bases from J, leaving 31 bases between. Germline V gene sequence: CDR1 SQVTM, CDR2 ANQGSEA. The CDR3 spans 16 residues. CDR3 in amino acids: CSADRNSLQGPGIQYF. The CDR3 DNA follows: TGCAGCGCCGACAGGAACTCCCTCCAGGGGCCGGGAATCCAGTACTTC. The full variable domain, rest sourced from reference TRBV29-1 and TRBJ2-5, is SAVISQKPSRDICQRGTSLTIQCQVDSQVTMMFWYRQQPGQSLTLIATANQGSEATYESGFVIDKFPISRPNLTFSTLTVSNMSPEDSSIYLCSADRNSLQGPGIQYFGPGTRLLVL.

This clonotype was seen a few times. The rearrangement links TRBV29-1 to TRBJ2-2; 11 nucleotides match TRBD2. V was pared by 4 bases and J by 2 bases, with 6 bases of the junction left unmatched. Germline V gene lookup returns CDR1 SQVTM and CDR2 ANQGSEA. CDR3 length: 16 amino acids. CDR3 nucleotides: TGCAGCGTTGGGGGACTAGCGGCAACCAACACCGGGGAGCTGTTTTTT. Encoded protein: CSVGGLAATNTGELFF.

The V and J genes are TRBV6-1 and TRBJ2-6, with 11 bases aligning to TRBD1. In germline, CDR1 is MNHNS, CDR2 SASEGT. Trimming removed 11 bases from V and 2 bases from J; junction bases left unmatched: 8. The CDR3 contains 16 residues. CDR3 in amino acids: CAGTGTGGAGANVLTF. DNA of the CDR3: TGTGCCGGTACCGGGACAGGGGGTGCTGGGGCCAACGTCCTGACTTTC.

For this clonotype: This is likely a read error, given that the CDR3 carries no conserved phenylalanine or tryptophan at its end. This chain connects TRBV6-2 or TRBV6-3 to TRBJ2-7; 9 bases map to TRBD1. The J segment lost 5 bases and the V segment lost 6 bases, leaving 8 bases of the junction unmatched. The germline gives CDR1 MNHEY, CDR2 SVGEGT. This CDR3 is built from 14 residues. Written as DNA, the CDR3 is TGTGCCAGCAGCCTCCGGGACAGGGCGCACGAGCAGTACCTC. Translated: CASSLRDRAHEQYL.

The chain recombines TRBV6-5 with TRBJ2-5; no clear D gene. Trimming removed 7 bases at V and 10 bases at J, with 16 bases between. Germline loops: CDR1 MNHEY, CDR2 SVGAGI. The CDR3 has 12 amino acids. The DNA of the CDR3 is TGTGCCAGCACGGCCGAAGGGAAGAACCAGTACTTC. Protein: CASTAEGKNQYF.

In the case of this clonotype: The junction and the germline gene differ at one end; a read error may be behind it. The CDR3 coding sequence is TGTGCCAGCAGTGAACCCGGACTAAACAATGAGCGGTTCTTC. Residues: CASSEPGLNNERFF. The genes are TRBV6-1 and TRBJ2-1; D perhaps matches TRBD2 (6 bases). CDR1 is MNHNS and CDR2 is SASEGT in the germline V gene. The CDR3 sequence is 14 residues long.

This clonotype occurred a few times. The V and J genes are TRBV6-5 and TRBJ2-1; 7 nucleotides align to TRBD2. CDR1 is MNHEY, CDR2 SVGAGI, per germline. The CDR3 contains 12 residues. The V gene end was trimmed by 0 bases and the J gene end by 14 bases; junction bases not matched to a gene: 4. For the CDR3, the DNA is TGTGCCAGCAGTTACTCGGGGGGGTACGAGTTCTTC. This translates into CASSYSGGYEFF.

This clonotype has more than one count but fewer than ten. This rearrangement joins TRBV28 to TRBJ1-2; weak D call: TRBD1 (5 bases). V gave up 9 bases and J gave up 7 bases, with 12 bases separating them. Per the germline V gene, CDR1 is MDHEN and CDR2 is SYDVKM. The CDR3 contains 11 residues. CDR3 sequence (DNA): TGTGCCAGTAATAGGGACGGTGGCTACACCTTC. Amino acid sequence: CASNRDGGYTF.

V gene TRBV6-1 combines with J gene TRBJ1-5; 7 bases fit TRBD1. The CDR3 has 14 residues. Germline assignment: CDR1 MNHNS and CDR2 SASEGT. Trimming cost V 6 bases and J 11 bases; bases outside gene matches: 13. The CDR3 loop reads CASSPSQGKQSQHF. The CDR3 bases are TGTGCCAGCAGCCCCTCACAGGGGAAGCAGTCCCAGCATTTT.

With regard to this clonotype: The germline gene is not matched at one end of the junction; a read error may be the cause. The CDR3 here is CANSSGTGVVNYGYTF. The CDR3 nucleotides read TGTGCCAACAGTTCCGGGACCGGGGTCGTCAACTATGGCTACACCTTC. The genes are TRBV6-5 and TRBJ1-2; a weak D match, TRBD1 (5 bases). CDR1 and CDR2 (germline): MNHEY, SVGAGI. The CDR3 spans 16 residues.

Worth noting for this clonotype: A junction boundary mismatches the germline segment, possibly from a read error. J is TRBJ2-1 and V is TRBV12-3 or TRBV12-4, with 9 bases that match TRBD2. There are 14 residues in the CDR3. CDR3 bases: TGTGCAAGCGGGAGGACTAGCGTTTACAATGAGCGGTTCTTC. The encoded protein is CASGRTSVYNERFF.

The rearrangement uses TRBV11-2 and TRBJ2-7, with D perhaps TRBD1 (5 bases). Deletions cut 2 bases from V and 7 bases from J, with 18 bases between. Germline lookup yields CDR1 SGHAT and CDR2 FQNNGV. The CDR3 covers 15 residues. In nucleotides, the CDR3 is TGTGCCAGCAGCTTACGATGGACAAGGGAAAATGAGCAGTACTTC. Translated: CASSLRWTRENEQYF.

Points on this clonotype: This could be a read error, since a much larger clone is one nucleotide away. The chain carries TRBV6-1 and TRBJ1-5; maybe TRBD1 (5 bases). There are 13 residues in the CDR3. Trimming cost V 6 bases and J 10 bases, with 16 bases left between them. Germline values: CDR1 MNHNS, CDR2 SASEGT. In nucleotides, the CDR3 is TGTGCCAGCAGCACGCTAGGGGCGCATCCCCAGCATTTT. Its protein product is CASSTLGAHPQHF.

In the case of this clonotype: At one of its ends the junction is not consistent with the germline gene, which may arise from a read error. The chain combines TRBV4-3 with TRBJ1-2; D possibly corresponds to TRBD1 (5 bases). Per the germline V gene, CDR1 is LGHNA and CDR2 is YSLEER. The CDR3 is made up of 15 amino acids. This CDR3 is CASSQGTRVDYGCTF. CDR3 bases: TGCGCCAGCAGTCAAGGAACCAGGGTGGACTATGGCTGCACCTTC.

Details on this clonotype: This clone may be a read error of a much larger clone one base away. The chain employs TRBV7-9 and TRBJ2-7; maybe TRBD1 (6 bases). From germline, CDR1 is SEHNR and CDR2 FQNEAQ (reference sequence). The CDR3 covers 12 residues. Trimming removed 4 bases at V and 3 bases at J, with 7 bases between. CDR3 sequence reads: CASSWTVYEQYF. In DNA, the CDR3 is TGTGCCAGCAGCTGGACAGTCTACGAGCAGTACTTC.

The chain employs TRBV4-1 and TRBJ2-1; possible D gene TRBD2, 6 bases. The CDR3 covers 14 residues. Germline V gives CDR1 MGHRA, CDR2 YSYEKL. With 3 bases removed from V and 10 bases from J, the gap between germline ends came to 16 bases. The CDR3 coding sequence is TGCGCCAGCAGCCACCCGGGACTGACGGAAGAGCAGTTCTTC. Translating it yields CASSHPGLTEEQFF.

The rearrangement uses TRBV6-5 and TRBJ1-1; 7 nucleotides align to TRBD1. The CDR3 totals 14 residues. Germline CDR1 and CDR2: MNHEY and SVGAGI. CDR3 sequence (DNA): TGTATCAGCAGTCCCCCGGACAGGCCGATAAGGGCTTTCTTT. Translated: CISSPPDRPIRAFF.

Concerning this clonotype itself: This may be a read error: a much more frequent sequence differs by one nucleotide. The chain carries TRBV30 and TRBJ2-7; 13 positions match TRBD2. V lost 2 bases and J lost 4; bases outside the gene matches: 2. This CDR3 has 14 amino acids. Germline V lookup: CDR1 GTSNPN, CDR2 SVGIG (reference sequence). The CDR3 region is CAWSQGLAGYEQYF. The CDR3 nucleotides read TGTGCCTGGAGTCAGGGACTAGCGGGATACGAGCAGTACTTC.

CDR3 DNA: TGTGCCAGCAGCGTAGGGCCCTCAGGAGATAATTCACCCCTCCACTTT. Translated: CASSVGPSGDNSPLHF. The genes are TRBV9 and TRBJ1-6, with D unresolved. Germline V gene data show CDR1 as SGDLS and CDR2 as YYNGEE. V was shortened by 0 bases and J by 5 bases, with 12 bases between the two germline ends. This CDR3 region has 16 residues.

Regarding this clonotype: A much larger clone sits a single nucleotide away, making a read error possible. This rearrangement joins TRBV28 to TRBJ1-1; 7 bases agree with TRBD1. Germline V gene lookup returns CDR1 MDHEN and CDR2 SYDVKM. The CDR3 length is 15 residues. Here the CDR3 reads CGSSPGQVVNTEAFF. CDR3 sequence (DNA): TGTGGCAGCAGTCCCGGACAGGTGGTGAACACTGAAGCTTTCTTT.

This clonotype was seen a few times. A much more abundant neighbour one base away suggests this may be a read error. The gene calls are TRBV5-5 and TRBJ2-1, with TRBD2 identical over 13 bases. The CDR3 is 15 amino acids. Germline trimming cut 4 bases from V and 8 bases from J; bases unmatched to any gene: 6. Germline V lookup: CDR1 SGHKS, CDR2 YYEKEE (reference sequence). CDR3 DNA: TGTGCCAGCAGCCCTAGACTAGCGGGAGGAGATGAGCAGTTCTTC. Its translation is CASSPRLAGGDEQFF.

Of note for this clonotype: Without the conserved terminal phenylalanine or tryptophan, this CDR3 likely stems from a read error. The chain uses TRBV11-3 and TRBJ2-1, with D hard to call. The CDR3 has 12 amino acids. CDR1 SGHNT and CDR2 YENEEA come from the germline V gene. The CDR3 DNA reads TGTGCCAGCAACTTAAATGCCAATGAGCAGTTCTCC. Encoded protein: CASNLNANEQFS.

This clonotype was counted once. At one end the junction does not follow the germline gene, possibly because of a read error. This rearrangement joins TRBV6-1 to TRBJ2-7; D ambiguous. In germline, CDR1 is MNHNS, CDR2 SASEGT. This CDR3 contains 11 residues. CDR3 sequence (DNA): TGTGTCAGCAGTGACGGCTACGAGCAGTACTTC. Translated: CVSSDGYEQYF.

This clonotype was counted at least ten times. This chain links TRBV6-6 with TRBJ1-5; maybe TRBD1 (6 bases). Germline CDR1 and CDR2: MNHNY and SVGAGI (reference sequence). The CDR3 spans 14 residues. V lost 2 bases and J 6 bases, leaving 11 bases between the germline ends. Written as DNA, the CDR3 is TGTGCCAGCAGTTACGGAGGGGGGGGTCAGCCCCAGCATTTT. Translated, it gives CASSYGGGGQPQHF.

J is TRBJ2-3 and V is TRBV9, with D unclear. There are 14 residues in the CDR3. V gave up 1 base and J gave up 6 bases, with 12 bases separating them. The germline CDR1 and CDR2 sequences are SGDLS and YYNGEE. The CDR3 DNA is TGTGCCAGCAGCGTATCCAGTGAGGCGGATACGCAGTATTTT. Protein sequence: CASSVSSEADTQYF.

About this clonotype: This may arise from a read error, as a much more abundant clone is one base away. J is TRBJ1-5 and V is TRBV30; D may be TRBD1 (5 bases). Germline assignment: CDR1 GTSNPN and CDR2 SVGIG (reference sequence). This CDR3 region has 13 residues. CDR3 bases: TGTGCCTGGAGTGGGGACGGGAATCAGCACCAGCATTTT. As protein: CAWSGDGNQHQHF. The full variable domain, completed using reference TRBV30 and TRBJ1-5, is SQTIHQWPATLVQPVGSPLSLECTVEGTSNPNLYWYRQAAGRGLQLLFYSVGIGQISSEVPQNLSASRPQDRQFILSSKKLLLSDSGFYLCAWSGDGNQHQHFGDGTRLSIL.

On this clonotype itself: The conserved phenylalanine or tryptophan normally closing the CDR3 is absent here, so this likely arose from a read error. This chain uses TRBV13 with TRBJ2-1; D gene uncertain. This CDR3 region has 12 residues. The V end lost 4 bases, the J end lost 6 bases, and 7 bases lay between the germline ends. The germline gives CDR1 PRHDT, CDR2 FYEKMQ (reference sequence). The CDR3 here is CASSSLSNEQFL. The CDR3 DNA reads TGTGCCAGCAGCTCACTGTCCAATGAGCAGTTCCTC.

Remarks on this clonotype: A read error may produce the germline difference seen at one junction end. V usage is TRBV11-3 and J usage is TRBJ2-1, with 8 positions matching TRBD2. CDR3 length: 15 residues. Germline V gene lookup returns CDR1 SGHNT and CDR2 YENEEA. The CDR3 sequence: CTSSAGTREINERFF. The CDR3 nucleotides are TGTACCAGCAGCGCGGGGACTAGAGAGATTAATGAGCGGTTCTTC. The complete variable domain, with remaining parts taken from reference TRBV11-3 and TRBJ2-1, reads EAGVVQSPRYKIIEKKQPVAFWCNPISGHNTLYWYLQNLGQGPELLIRYENEEAVDDSQLPKDRFSAERLKGVDSTLKIQPAELGDSAVYLCTSSAGTREINERFFGPGTRLTVL.

There are a few counts of this clonotype. A read error may produce the germline difference seen at one junction end. The CDR3 here is CASSEDGGYGYTF. The CDR3 DNA sequence: TGTGCCAGTAGTGAAGATGGGGGATATGGCTACACCTTC. The chain employs TRBV6-1 and TRBJ1-2, with D maybe TRBD1 (5 bases). This CDR3 is 13 amino acids long. Germline V CDR1 and CDR2: MNHNS, SASEGT.

The chain carries TRBV5-1 and TRBJ1-1; D gene unclear. Trimming took off 8 bases at V and 1 base at J, with 21 bases between the two ends. This CDR3 contains 16 residues. Germline CDR1 SGHRS, CDR2 YFSETQ. CDR3 amino acids: CARSPSPLGSNTEAFF. As DNA, the CDR3 is TGCGCCAGAAGCCCCAGCCCATTGGGGTCGAACACTGAAGCTTTCTTT.